These 27 T cell receptor beta chains originate from one sample sequenced in a study of blood T cell repertoires in COVID-19. Repertoires were generated with immunoSEQ multiplex PCR, while TCRdb's copy carries only in-frame clones and drops some. The sample lists some 300,000 clones, 89% occurring once. Sequenced sample: PBMCs or T cells enriched from blood (not recorded which). These TCRs come from a woman in her forties who had recovered from COVID-19.

This clone is a singleton in its sample. The V gene is TRBV25-1, the J gene TRBJ2-2, with 7 bases identical to TRBD1. The V and J ends lost 8 bases and 6 bases, in that order; junction bases with no gene match: 12. This CDR3 spans 15 amino acids. The germline V gene encodes CDR1 MGHDK and CDR2 SYGVNS. CDR3 loop: CASGHRGRPPGELFF. The CDR3 DNA is TGTGCCAGCGGCCACAGGGGCCGCCCCCCCGGGGAGCTGTTTTTT.

This clone was observed a handful of times. The chain's CDR3 is CAWSATPGGGGTGELFF. The DNA for the CDR3 is TGTGCCTGGAGTGCAACCCCCGGGGGGGGAGGTACCGGGGAGCTGTTTTTT. V and J are TRBV30 and TRBJ2-2, with 8 positions matching TRBD2. This CDR3 is built from 17 residues. CDR1 GTSNPN and CDR2 SVGIG come from the germline V gene (reference sequence). After removal of 1 base from V and 5 bases from J, the junction contained 12 bases not matched to a gene.

The J gene is TRBJ2-1, the V gene TRBV19; D is perhaps TRBD1 (6 bases). The V end was cut by 6 bases, the J end by 9 bases, with 24 bases between. CDR1 is LNHDA, CDR2 SQIVND, per germline (reference sequence). The CDR3 is 16 residues long. The chain's CDR3 is CASSPIRDTPSSEQFF. DNA of the CDR3: TGTGCCAGTAGCCCAATCCGGGACACGCCTAGCAGTGAGCAGTTCTTC.

The V call is TRBV5-5, the J call TRBJ2-6; D perhaps matches TRBD2 (6 bases). This CDR3 spans 17 amino acids. In germline, CDR1 is SGHKS, CDR2 YYEKEE (reference sequence). Trimming pared 1 base from V and 1 base from J, leaving 12 bases between. The CDR3 DNA sequence: TGTGCCAGCAGCTTGCGGCGGGGCCCTTCTGGGGCCAACGTCCTGACTTTC. Residues: CASSLRRGPSGANVLTF.

CDR3 sequence (DNA): TGTGCCAGCAGCTTCCCGGGACTAGCGGTTAGCACAGATACGCAGTATTTT. Amino acid sequence: CASSFPGLAVSTDTQYF. The chain joins TRBV7-9 to TRBJ2-3; the match to TRBD2 covers 11 bases. This CDR3 has 17 residues. The V gene's germline CDR1 is SEHNR and CDR2 FQNEAQ (reference sequence). The ends lost 3 bases at V and 0 bases at J; junction bases unmatched: 5. The complete variable domain, with remaining parts taken from reference TRBV7-9 and TRBJ2-3, reads DTGVSQNPRHKITKRGQNVTFRCDPISEHNRLYWYRQTLGQGPEFLTYFQNEAQLEKSRLLSDRFSAERPKGSFSTLEIQRTEQGDSAMYLCASSFPGLAVSTDTQYFGPGTRLTVL.

The rearrangement joins TRBV7-9 to TRBJ2-7; no clear D gene. The CDR3 spans 11 residues. Germline V gives CDR1 SEHNR, CDR2 FQNEAQ (reference sequence). The V end was cut by 4 bases, the J end by 6 bases, with 7 bases between. The CDR3: CASSSLGEQYF. The CDR3, as DNA: TGTGCCAGCAGCTCCCTCGGCGAGCAGTACTTC.

V usage is TRBV2 and J usage is TRBJ1-1; 7 bases are a match to TRBD1. Trimming took 10 bases from V and 1 from J; bases not matched to a gene: 9. Germline V gene sequence: CDR1 SNHLY, CDR2 FYNNEI. This CDR3 is 14 amino acids long. The CDR3 DNA reads TGTGCCACCTCGGTGGACAGGACGAACACTGAAGCTTTCTTT. Translation: CATSVDRTNTEAFF.

The chain uses TRBV23-1 and TRBJ1-1, with 7 bases identical to TRBD1. TRBV23-1 is assigned to the ORF class and has an uncertain function. The CDR3 length is 16 residues. Losses at the gene ends were 0 bases for V and 3 bases for J; bases not matched to a gene: 7. CDR3 coding DNA: TGCGCCAGCAGTCAATCTCATCCTCAGGGGGACACTGAAGCTTTCTTT. Protein product: CASSQSHPQGDTEAFF.

V usage is TRBV19 and J usage is TRBJ1-5; 12 bases line up with TRBD1. CDR3 size: 20 residues. Germline V gene lookup returns CDR1 LNHDA and CDR2 SQIVND (reference sequence). V dropped 3 bases and J dropped 2; count of bases not matched to a gene: 14. This CDR3 reads CASSIRRGQGARGGNQPQHF. CDR3 bases: TGTGCCAGTAGTATCCGGAGGGGACAGGGGGCGCGAGGAGGCAATCAGCCCCAGCATTTT.

In nucleotides, the CDR3 is TGTGCCACCAGTGATTGGGGGGGCGCGGGAGTTCGGTCCTACAATGAGCAGTTCTTC. Protein product: CATSDWGGAGVRSYNEQFF. The chain combines TRBV24-1 with TRBJ2-1; perhaps TRBD2 as D (7 bases). The CDR3 is made up of 19 amino acids. V lost 2 bases to trimming and J lost 1 base, with 20 bases between them. Germline CDR1 reads KGHDR; CDR2 reads SFDVKD.

The rearrangement joins TRBV19 to TRBJ1-1; the match to TRBD1 covers 8 bases. The V gene end was trimmed by 4 bases and the J gene end by 0 bases; junction bases not matched to a gene: 13. The germline gives CDR1 LNHDA, CDR2 SQIVND (reference sequence). This CDR3 has 18 residues. This CDR3 is CASSNHLDRGFMNTEAFF. As DNA, the CDR3 is TGTGCCAGTAGTAACCACCTCGACAGGGGTTTCATGAACACTGAAGCTTTCTTT.

The chain employs TRBV4-1 and TRBJ2-5; 11 bases are shared with TRBD1. The CDR3 is made up of 15 amino acids. Germline V CDR1 and CDR2: MGHRA, YSYEKL. V was clipped by 4 bases and J by 6 bases; unmatched bases: 7. CDR3: CASSLGQGGSQTQYF. The CDR3 nucleotides read TGCGCCAGCAGCCTGGGACAGGGGGGTTCACAGACCCAGTACTTC.

This chain links TRBV18 with TRBJ2-1, with D possibly being TRBD1 (5 bases). Germline-derived CDR1 and CDR2 are KGHSH and LQKENI. The CDR3 runs to 15 residues. The ends were cut back, 2 bases at V and 0 bases at J, with 8 bases in the middle. The CDR3 bases are TGTGCCAGCTCACCAATGGACACCTCCTACAATGAGCAGTTCTTC. Translating gives CASSPMDTSYNEQFF.

The rearrangement uses TRBV5-1 and TRBJ2-1, with 10 bases identical to TRBD2. Looked up from germline, CDR1 is SGHRS and CDR2 is YFSETQ. Unmatched junction bases numbered 9, after V lost 0 bases and J lost 3 bases. This CDR3 has 18 amino acids. CDR3 nucleotides: TGCGCCAGCAGCTTGGGTCCCTCCGGGACTAGCGACTACAATGAGCAGTTCTTC. Protein: CASSLGPSGTSDYNEQFF.

This clone showed up just once. V usage is TRBV5-4 and J usage is TRBJ2-5, with 10 bases identical to TRBD2. The V and J ends lost 1 base and 0 bases, in that order; junction bases with no gene match: 0. The CDR3 is 15 residues long. Germline CDR1 is SGHNT and CDR2 is YYREEE (reference sequence). The CDR3 coding sequence is TGTGCCAGCAGCTTGACTAGCGGGAACCAAGAGACCCAGTACTTC. It is translated as CASSLTSGNQETQYF.

This rearrangement joins TRBV23-1 to TRBJ2-5; no reliable D call. TRBV23-1 is labeled an ORF, and its function is uncertain. The CDR3 has 14 amino acids. The V gene lost 1 base and the J gene lost 5 bases, with 11 bases spanning the gap. Here the CDR3 DNA reads TGCGCCAGCAGTCAATGGCCCCCGAGGGAGACCCAGTACTTC. This encodes CASSQWPPRETQYF.

The chain employs TRBV7-9 and TRBJ2-3; a weak D match, TRBD2 (6 bases). CDR1 is SEHNR and CDR2 is FQNEAQ in the germline V gene (reference sequence). Trimming pared 1 base from V and 0 bases from J, leaving 11 bases between. This CDR3 region has 16 residues. CDR3 nucleotide sequence: TGTGCCAGCAGCTTAGAGCTAGCGTCTAGCACAGATACGCAGTATTTT. This sequence encodes CASSLELASSTDTQYF.

The CDR3 region has the DNA TGTGCCAGCAGTTTCCCGACACCCAATCAGCCCCAGCATTTT. Its protein product is CASSFPTPNQPQHF. The V gene is TRBV28, the J gene TRBJ1-5; D not certain. The V gene lost 3 bases and the J gene lost 3 bases, with 9 bases spanning the gap. The CDR3 has 14 amino acids. CDR1 is MDHEN, CDR2 SYDVKM, per germline. Based on the CDR3 plus reference TRBV28 and TRBJ1-5, the full variable domain is DVKVTQSSRYLVKRTGEKVFLECVQDMDHENMFWYRQDPGLGLRLIYFSYDVKMKEKGDIPEGYSVSREKKERFSLILESASTNQTSMYLCASSFPTPNQPQHFGDGTRLSIL.

The chain employs TRBV12-5 and TRBJ2-2; 8 bases line up with TRBD1. This CDR3 is built from 14 residues. The J segment lost 4 bases and the V segment lost 5 bases, leaving 3 bases of the junction unmatched. In germline, CDR1 is LGHNT, CDR2 FRNRAP. Here the CDR3 reads CASGLTGGTGELFF. The CDR3 nucleotides are TGTGCTAGTGGTCTTACAGGGGGCACCGGGGAGCTGTTTTTT.

About this clone itself: The same CDR3 arises from other DNA sequences in this sample as well. This chain connects TRBV28 to TRBJ1-5, with 9 bases that match TRBD1. CDR1 is MDHEN, CDR2 SYDVKM, per germline. The length of the CDR3 is 15 residues. The ends lost 6 bases at V and 4 bases at J; junction bases unmatched: 7. The CDR3 nucleotides read TGTGCCAGCAGACCCACAGGGGGCGGGAATCAGCCCCAGCATTTT. Its translation: CASRPTGGGNQPQHF. Combining the CDR3 with reference TRBV28 and TRBJ1-5 gives the whole variable domain DVKVTQSSRYLVKRTGEKVFLECVQDMDHENMFWYRQDPGLGLRLIYFSYDVKMKEKGDIPEGYSVSREKKERFSLILESASTNQTSMYLCASRPTGGGNQPQHFGDGTRLSIL.

The rearrangement uses TRBV11-2 and TRBJ2-1, with D possibly being TRBD1 (6 bases). The V gene lost 3 bases and the J gene lost 8 bases, with 20 bases spanning the gap. CDR3 length: 16 residues. The germline V gene has CDR1 SGHAT and CDR2 FQNNGV. This CDR3 is CASSFSPTGLGDEQFF. Here the CDR3 DNA reads TGTGCCAGCAGCTTCTCCCCGACAGGTTTAGGCGATGAGCAGTTCTTC. Full variable domain (remainder filled in from reference TRBV11-2 and TRBJ2-1): EAGVAQSPRYKIIEKRQSVAFWCNPISGHATLYWYQQILGQGPKLLIQFQNNGVVDDSQLPKDRFSAERLKGVDSTLKIQPAKLEDSAVYLCASSFSPTGLGDEQFFGPGTRLTVL.

This chain joins TRBV5-1 and TRBJ2-5, with D tentatively TRBD1 (6 bases). Trimming cost V 6 bases and J 5 bases, with 11 bases left between them. The CDR3 has 12 amino acids. Germline V gives CDR1 SGHRS, CDR2 YFSETQ. CDR3 amino acids: CASKDSRETQYF. The CDR3 bases are TGCGCCAGCAAGGACAGTCGCGAGACCCAGTACTTC.

The chain is built from TRBV10-3 and TRBJ2-7, with D perhaps TRBD1 (6 bases). V lost 4 bases and J lost 2, with 12 bases in between. Germline loops: CDR1 ENHRY, CDR2 SYGVKD. The CDR3 covers 14 residues. The CDR3: CAISVQGRTYEQYF. For the CDR3, the DNA is TGTGCCATCAGTGTACAGGGTCGGACCTACGAGCAGTACTTC.

The rearrangement joins TRBV19 to TRBJ1-1; D ambiguous. The CDR3 runs to 15 residues. Germline assignment: CDR1 LNHDA and CDR2 SQIVND (reference sequence). V gave up 5 bases and J gave up 3 bases, with 16 bases separating them. The CDR3: CASSLQMRLDTEAFF. CDR3 bases: TGTGCCAGTAGTCTTCAAATGAGGCTAGACACTGAAGCTTTCTTT. The complete variable domain, with remaining parts taken from reference TRBV19 and TRBJ1-1, reads DGGITQSPKYLFRKEGQNVTLSCEQNLNHDAMYWYRQDPGQGLRLIYYSQIVNDFQKGDIAEGYSVSREKKESFPLTVTSAQKNPTAFYLCASSLQMRLDTEAFFGQGTRLTVV.

This chain joins TRBV24-1 and TRBJ1-5; D gene unclear. The CDR3 is 14 residues long. V lost 7 bases and J lost 2, with 11 bases in between. In germline, CDR1 is KGHDR, CDR2 SFDVKD. The DNA for the CDR3 is TGTGCCACCAGCGGTCGGGTTGGCAATCAGCCCCAGCATTTT. Protein sequence: CATSGRVGNQPQHF.

J is TRBJ2-1 and V is TRBV7-2, with D possibly TRBD2 on 6 matching bases. Germline V CDR1 and CDR2: SGHTA, FQGNSA. The CDR3 has 16 amino acids. V lost 2 bases and J 2 bases, leaving 13 bases between the germline ends. The CDR3 here is CASSLYPAGTYNEQFF. The CDR3 region has the DNA TGTGCCAGCAGCTTATATCCAGCGGGCACCTACAATGAGCAGTTCTTC.

The chain joins TRBV7-3 to TRBJ1-5, with no clear D. The length of the CDR3 is 12 residues. CDR1 and CDR2 from the germline V gene are SGHTA and FQGTGA. The V gene lost 4 bases and the J gene lost 4 bases, with 5 bases spanning the gap. CDR3 sequence: CASSSVNQPQHF. The CDR3 region has the DNA TGTGCCAGCAGCTCCGTAAATCAGCCCCAGCATTTT.